This T cell receptor (beta chain) was sequenced for a study of blood T cell repertoires in COVID-19. Whole-study context: Acute-phase and convalescent COVID-19 samples originated in the United States, Italy and Spain. Sources were T cells, B-cell-depleted T cells, or PBMCs; the material itself was cDNA or gDNA.

Original analysis: The authors estimated nucleated cell counts from reference gene primer amplification. Produced via immunoSEQ multiplex PCR; TCRdb's table is partial and in-frame only. V and J calls and clone size follow that table, whereas D and trimming were derived from the DNA. The data contain around 160,000 clones, approximately 88% of them singletons. The germline gives CDR1 SNHLY, CDR2 FYNNEI. This CDR3 has 14 residues. The V and J ends lost 7 bases and 2 bases, in that order; junction bases with no gene match: 6. Either two negative PCRs, clearance, or symptom resolution qualified Cohort 3 donors as recovered.

Sequenced sample: PBMCs or T cells enriched from blood (not recorded which). This TCR came from a woman aged 60 to 75 who had recovered from COVID-19. The chain couples TRBV2 to TRBJ2-3, with 7 nucleotides matching TRBD1. As DNA, the CDR3 is TGTGCCAGCAAGGCGGACAGGAACACAGATACGCAGTATTTT. The encoded protein is CASKADRNTDTQYF.